Reported below is one TCR beta chain. Original methodology: Using reference gene primer amplification, nucleated cell counts were estimated. Sequencing was performed with immunoSEQ multiplex PCR; in TCRdb, only in-frame clones are kept and a portion is missing. The D gene and trimming were derived from the DNA, and the V and J assignments and clone size from that table. Of 450,000 or so clones listed, roughly nine tenths were seen once; the top ten hold around 0.92%. This sample is drawn from a study of blood T cell repertoires in COVID-19. Overall study: Both acute and convalescent COVID-19 samples were obtained from the United States, Italy and Spain. T cells, B-cell-depleted T cells, or PBMCs provided the cDNA or gDNA that served as material.

Trimming removed 0 bases from V and 7 bases from J; junction bases left unmatched: 21. Per germline, CDR1 MNHEY and CDR2 SMNVEV (reference sequence). The CDR3 length is 20 residues. A Seattle source enrolled patients during active infection and followed them longitudinally. The TCR comes from a man in his late teens or twenties with COVID-19, enrolled during active disease. The chain joins TRBV27 to TRBJ2-1; TRBD2 matches at 7 bases. Sequencing was done on a sample of peripheral blood. CDR3 in DNA: TGTGCCAGCAGTTTATCGCATCCACTGACTAGCCATCATCTCTGGAATGAGCAGTTCTTC. It specifies CASSLSHPLTSHHLWNEQFF.